The sequence of this T cell receptor beta chain was determined in a study of shared clonotypes between healthy human individuals. A note on this clone: The antigen is unknown.

General study results and limits: Generation probability values for non-shared clonotypes were lower than those for clonotypes shared by all four donors.

Assay runs were performed at deep level. Sequenced by immunoSEQ multiplex PCR; TCRdb stores in-frame clones only, minus some. This repertoire shows fewer than 1.4 million clones, around 78% found once; its top ten account for 0.55% to 0.7%. Trimming left V 5 bases short and J 12 bases short, with 19 bases between. The CDR3 has 14 amino acids. CDR1 is SGHVS, CDR2 FQNEAQ, per germline. The chain has TRBV7-8 and TRBJ1-4; perhaps TRBD1 as D (5 bases). Sequences were obtained from memory CD4+ T cells from PBMCs. Subset of the sample: CD45RA-negative fraction. The clonotype was recovered from a man aged 18 to 30 in good health. Some clones in this sample may be carry-over from other donors' samples. CDR3 DNA sequence: TGTGCCAGCAGCCCCGCAGGGCGGGGACGTGAACTGTTTTTT. Protein product: CASSPAGRGRELFF.